The present TCR beta chain was sequenced within a study of T-cell memory formation after mild COVID-19. Whole-study context: Clusters of TCRs were largely donor specific. Study-wide points: Those CD4+ clones that contracted were mainly in CM and EM (CD8+ ones in EMRA). SARS-CoV-2 specificity of second-wave clones peaking day 37 was unconfirmed. A balance of CD4 and CD8 characterized clones contracting day 15 to 85, whereas later expanders leaned CD4+.

TCRdb used MiXCR to reprocess the 5' RACE reads, holding one entry per CDR3 protein. The sample holds hundreds of thousands of distinct CDR3 sequences, roughly 20% seen once. A few counts support this clonotype. The antigen remains unidentified. CDR3 length equals 14 residues. CDR1 is LNHNV, CDR2 YYDKDF, per germline (reference sequence). Trimming removed 2 bases from V and 3 bases from J, with 11 bases in between. The rearrangement joins TRBV15 to TRBJ2-7; D possibly corresponds to TRBD1 (5 bases). This TCR was sampled from an adult woman who had mild COVID-19 (a few samples of this study predate the infection). Cell type and time point are not known. Source material: PBMCs or a T cell subset sorted from them (not recorded which). In nucleotides, the CDR3 is TGTGCCACCAGCAGACCAGGGCTAGACTACGAGCAGTACTTC. Amino acid sequence: CATSRPGLDYEQYF. Full variable domain (outside the CDR3, taken from reference TRBV15 and TRBJ2-7): DAMVIQNPRYQVTQFGKPVTLSCSQTLNHNVMYWYQQKSSQAPKLLFHYYDKDFNNEADTPDNFQSRRPNTSFCFLDIRSPGLGDTAMYLCATSRPGLDYEQYFGPGTRLTVT.